Listed below are T cell receptor beta chains from one sample, sequenced in a study of shared clonotypes between healthy human individuals. Method: immunoSEQ multiplex PCR; TCRdb's copy keeps in-frame clones and lacks some. This sample has some 510,000 clones, with less than 85% found just once. The sequenced material came from PBMCs. All receptors come from a woman in her thirties or forties in good health. Some clones in this sample may be carry-over from other donors' samples. The CDR3 runs from the conserved cysteine through the conserved F or W. The order of the fields is V gene, clone size, CDR3 length, D gene, J gene, CDR3 protein, CDR3 DNA. The D gene is left open where the match is weak. Expanded clones are given a class, and other clones once, few, many or no size at all.

>TRBV9|-|15|TRBD1|TRBJ2-7
CASSVTRDSPYEQYF
TGTGCCAGCAGCGTCACCCGGGACAGCCCCTACGAGCAGTACTTC
>TRBV10-3|-|17|TRBD2|TRBJ2-5
CAISEGNLAGVRETQYF
TGTGCCATCAGTGAGGGTAACCTAGCGGGAGTTCGGGAGACCCAGTACTTC
>TRBV27|-|14|-|TRBJ1-5
CASSFSGGNQPQHF
TGTGCCAGCAGTTTTTCAGGGGGCAATCAGCCCCAGCATTTT
>TRBV19|-|13|-|TRBJ2-7
CASSSARGYEQYF
TGTGCCAGTAGTAGCGCCAGGGGCTACGAGCAGTACTTC
>TRBV7-8|-|17|TRBD1|TRBJ1-5
CASSSGVGTGSYQPQHF
TGTGCCAGCAGCTCAGGAGTCGGGACAGGGTCCTATCAGCCCCAGCATTTT
>TRBV5-4|once|18|TRBD1|TRBJ2-3
CASRPQGAVLVGADTQYF
TGTGCCAGCAGGCCACAGGGGGCGGTTCTTGTTGGTGCAGATACGCAGTATTTT
>TRBV28|-|16|-|TRBJ2-5
CASSLSLQEYQETQYF
TGTGCCAGCAGTTTAAGCTTGCAGGAATACCAAGAGACCCAGTACTTC
>TRBV2|-|13|-|TRBJ2-5
CASSDLTRETQYF
TGTGCCAGCAGTGATCTGACTAGGGAGACCCAGTACTTC
>TRBV19|-|15|TRBD1|TRBJ1-5
CASSGTGGRDQPQHF
TGTGCCAGTAGCGGAACAGGGGGCCGGGATCAGCCCCAGCATTTT
>TRBV28|-|13|TRBD2|TRBJ2-7
CASNAGGSYEQYF
TGTGCCAGCAATGCGGGAGGGAGTTACGAGCAGTACTTC
>TRBV10-2|-|15|TRBD2|TRBJ2-3
CAAWPSGSGTDTQYF
TGCGCCGCGTGGCCGAGCGGGAGCGGCACAGATACGCAGTATTTT
>TRBV18|-|12|-|TRBJ2-7
CASSPPSAEQYF
TGTGCCAGCTCACCACCTAGTGCCGAGCAGTACTTC
>TRBV2|once|12|TRBD1|TRBJ2-7
CASSGTGYEQYF
TGTGCCAGCAGTGGGACAGGGTACGAGCAGTACTTC
>TRBV10-3|-|13|TRBD2|TRBJ2-3
CAIRGAGIDTQYF
TGTGCCATCAGGGGAGCGGGAATAGATACGCAGTATTTT
>TRBV5-4|-|14|-|TRBJ1-1
CASSLEMGNTEAFF
TGTGCCAGCAGCTTGGAGATGGGGAACACTGAAGCTTTCTTT
>TRBV30|-|18|-|TRBJ2-2
CAWSGGAEEGRNTGELFF
TGTGCCTGGAGTGGAGGTGCCGAGGAGGGGAGAAACACCGGGGAGCTGTTTTTT
>TRBV7-6|-|14|TRBD2|TRBJ2-7
CASSLGGRIYEQYF
TGTGCCAGCAGCTTAGGCGGGAGAATATACGAGCAGTACTTC
>TRBV5-1|-|15|TRBD1|TRBJ2-3
CASSLAGQGTDTQYF
TGCGCCAGCAGCTTGGCAGGACAGGGAACAGATACGCAGTATTTT
>TRBV4-1|-|13|-|TRBJ2-7
CASSLASSYEQYF
TGCGCCAGCAGCCTCGCAAGCTCCTACGAGCAGTACTTC
>TRBV6-4|-|15|TRBD1|TRBJ2-2
CASSETGENTGELFF
TGTGCCAGCAGTGAGACAGGGGAGAACACCGGGGAGCTGTTTTTT
>TRBV20-1|-|11|-|TRBJ2-7
CSATGSPVQYF
TGCAGTGCTACAGGAAGCCCCGTGCAGTACTTC
>TRBV5-1|-|13|-|TRBJ1-4
CASSLAGGEKLFF
TGCGCCAGCAGCTTGGCGGGGGGGGAAAAACTGTTTTTT
>TRBV29-1|-|12|-|TRBJ2-1
CSGLSDSNEQFF
TGCAGCGGGCTATCGGACAGTAATGAGCAGTTCTTC
>TRBV29-1|-|10|-|TRBJ2-3
CSVSQGTQYF
TGCAGCGTTTCTCAGGGTACGCAGTATTTT
>TRBV5-1|few|17|TRBD1|TRBJ2-5
CASSLDGTGLLGETQYF
TGCGCCAGCAGCTTGGACGGGACAGGCCTTCTAGGCGAGACCCAGTACTTC
>TRBV5-1|few|16|TRBD2|TRBJ2-1
CASSLDLAGGYNEQFF
TGCGCCAGCAGCTTGGACCTAGCGGGAGGGTACAATGAGCAGTTCTTC
>TRBV19|-|16|-|TRBJ1-5
CASRDPGISSNQPQHF
TGTGCCAGTAGGGACCCAGGAATATCCAGCAATCAGCCCCAGCATTTT
>TRBV27|-|15|-|TRBJ1-4
CASSFLREPNEKLFF
TGTGCCAGCAGTTTCCTCCGGGAGCCTAATGAAAAACTGTTTTTT
>TRBV5-1|-|15|TRBD1|TRBJ2-1
CASSRTGGESNEQFF
TGCGCCAGCAGCCGTACAGGGGGAGAGAGCAATGAGCAGTTCTTC
>TRBV9|-|16|-|TRBJ2-3
CASSVDDLSGTDTQYF
TGTGCCAGCAGCGTAGATGACCTTAGCGGAACAGATACGCAGTATTTT
>TRBV7-2|-|15|-|TRBJ2-1
CASSLGTQSYNEQFF
TGTGCCAGCAGCTTAGGGACTCAGTCCTACAATGAGCAGTTCTTC
>TRBV28|-|16|TRBD1|TRBJ2-2
CASSYDRGENTGELFF
TGTGCCAGCAGTTACGACAGGGGTGAAAACACCGGGGAGCTGTTTTTT
>TRBV25-1|-|15|TRBD2|TRBJ2-1
CASSEYAGVGNEQFF
TGTGCCAGCAGTGAATATGCGGGGGTGGGAAATGAGCAGTTCTTC
>TRBV7-3|-|14|-|TRBJ2-1
CASSSYERGARQFF
TGTGCCAGCAGCTCGTATGAGCGTGGCGCTAGGCAGTTCTTC
>TRBV11-3|-|15|-|TRBJ2-5
CASSLVGSGAETQYF
TGTGCCAGCAGCTTAGTCGGGTCAGGGGCAGAGACCCAGTACTTC
>TRBV18|-|16|-|TRBJ2-1
CASSPSSGGSYNEQFF
TGTGCCAGCTCACCCTCTTCCGGGGGCTCCTACAATGAGCAGTTCTTC
>TRBV7-2|-|14|TRBD1|TRBJ2-5
CASSRDRVQETQYF
TGTGCCAGCAGCCGTGACAGGGTACAAGAGACCCAGTACTTC
>TRBV7-3|few|17|-|TRBJ2-1
CASSLFPGPDSYNEQFF
TGTGCCAGCAGCTTGTTTCCGGGACCCGACTCCTACAATGAGCAGTTCTTC
>TRBV4-2|-|14|-|TRBJ1-2
CASSQDQGYYGYTF
TGTGCCAGCAGCCAAGACCAGGGGTACTATGGCTACACCTTC
>TRBV11-1|-|16|-|TRBJ2-3
CASSFGGTQGSDTQYF
TGTGCCAGCAGCTTTGGTGGGACACAAGGCTCAGATACGCAGTATTTT
>TRBV4-3|-|15|TRBD1|TRBJ1-6
CASSQTTGDYSPLHF
TGCGCCAGCAGCCAAACGACAGGGGACTATTCACCCCTCCACTTT
>TRBV6-4|-|15|TRBD1|TRBJ2-7
CASSVRGQGVNEQYF
TGTGCCAGCAGTGTTCGAGGGCAGGGGGTGAACGAGCAGTACTTC
>TRBV4-3|-|15|-|TRBJ2-7
CASSQEIGLAGEQYF
TGCGCCAGCAGCCAAGAGATTGGTCTAGCTGGCGAGCAGTACTTC
>TRBV10-3|-|14|TRBD2|TRBJ2-1
CATMMEREVNEQFF
TGTGCCACGATGATGGAGCGGGAAGTAAATGAGCAGTTCTTC
>TRBV7-2|-|16|TRBD2|TRBJ2-1
CASSLGTSGIGDEQFF
TGTGCCAGCAGCTTAGGGACTAGCGGGATAGGTGATGAGCAGTTCTTC
>TRBV16|few|15|-|TRBJ1-5
CASSQTGDGNQPQHF
TGTGCCAGCAGCCAAACGGGAGACGGCAATCAGCCCCAGCATTTT
>TRBV6-1|-|15|-|TRBJ2-5
CASSGRGRYQETQYF
TGTGCCAGCAGTGGACGAGGGAGGTACCAAGAGACCCAGTACTTC
>TRBV7-6|-|14|-|TRBJ2-3
CASNQRGGTDTQYF
TGTGCCAGCAACCAAAGGGGCGGAACAGATACGCAGTATTTT
>TRBV30|-|16|-|TRBJ2-2
CAWREPIAANTGELFF
TGTGCCTGGAGGGAACCCATAGCGGCGAACACCGGGGAGCTGTTTTTT
>TRBV18|few|12|-|TRBJ1-2
CASSPGDYGYTF
TGTGCCAGCTCACCAGGGGACTATGGCTACACCTTC
>TRBV25-1|-|12|-|TRBJ2-2
CASSGDTGELFF
TGTGCCAGCAGTGGTGACACCGGGGAGCTGTTTTTT
>TRBV6-4|many|13|-|TRBJ2-1
CASSASSYNEQFF
TGTGCCAGCAGTGCTAGCTCCTACAATGAGCAGTTCTTC
>TRBV7-2|-|15|TRBD2|TRBJ2-1
CASSLVAGDYNEQFF
TGTGCCAGCAGCTTAGTTGCGGGAGACTACAATGAGCAGTTCTTC
>TRBV18|many|14|TRBD2|TRBJ2-7
CASSPGGSSYEQYF
TGTGCCAGCTCACCGGGGGGGTCCTCCTACGAGCAGTACTTC
>TRBV19|-|15|TRBD1|TRBJ2-7
CASSLSGTGAYEQYF
TGTGCCAGTAGTCTATCCGGGACAGGGGCTTACGAGCAGTACTTC
>TRBV7-2|-|15|-|TRBJ1-4
CASSPDRNIMRGLFF
TGTGCCAGCAGCCCGGACAGAAACATTATGAGAGGACTGTTTTTT